This is a list of T cell receptor beta chains from one sample in a study of Ad26.COV2.S vaccination and SARS-CoV-2 variants. Profiling relied on immunoSEQ multiplex PCR, and the TCRdb table lists in-frame clones only, not all of them. This sample has around 350,000 clones, with approximately 90% found just once. The source was peripheral blood, collected after recovery from COVID-19. The receptors here all came from a human donor who had recovered from COVID-19. The CDR3 runs from the conserved cysteine through the conserved F or W. A D gene is named only where the DNA matches it firmly. Size is stated for part of the rows, as once, few or many counts, or as a class when the clone is expanded.

v_call	j_call	clone_size	d_call	cdr3_aa	cdr3_nt
TRBV7-2	TRBJ2-3	.	TRBD2	CASSFMSGGGRRTDTQYF	TGTGCCAGCAGCTTTATGTCTGGCGGGGGGCGGCGCACAGATACGCAGTATTTT
TRBV6-2/TRBV6-3	TRBJ1-6	.	.	CASSPSGRGLYSPLHF	TGTGCCAGCAGCCCCTCGGGGAGGGGTCTTTATTCACCCCTCCACTTT
TRBV3-1/TRBV3-2	TRBJ1-1	.	.	CASSPTGGVDTEAFF	TGTGCCAGCAGCCCGACGGGTGGGGTCGACACTGAAGCTTTCTTT
TRBV11-2	TRBJ1-1	.	.	CASARAGANTEAFF	TGTGCCAGCGCTCGGGCAGGGGCGAACACTGAAGCTTTCTTT
TRBV6-1	TRBJ2-7	once	TRBD1	CASSEETGGSGQYF	TGTGCCAGCAGTGAAGAGACAGGGGGCTCCGGGCAGTACTTC
TRBV7-2	TRBJ2-2	.	TRBD1	CASSFGQGGTNTGELFF	TGTGCCAGCAGCTTTGGACAGGGTGGCACGAACACCGGGGAGCTGTTTTTT
TRBV4-1	TRBJ1-2	.	.	CASSQLGVPWGYTF	TGCGCCAGCAGCCAACTGGGCGTGCCGTGGGGCTACACCTTC
TRBV10-2	TRBJ1-6	.	TRBD1	CASSELGTANSPLHF	TGCGCCAGCAGTGAACTGGGGACAGCCAATTCACCCCTCCACTTT
TRBV19	TRBJ2-3	.	TRBD2	CASSISPAGLTDTQYF	TGTGCCAGTAGTATATCCCCAGCGGGGCTCACAGATACGCAGTATTTT
TRBV19	TRBJ1-2	few	TRBD1	CASSAPRDRDYGYTF	TGTGCCAGTAGTGCCCCCCGGGACAGAGACTATGGCTACACCTTC
TRBV7-9	TRBJ1-2	.	TRBD1	CASSLGTGGVSGYTF	TGTGCCAGCAGCTTAGGGACAGGGGGCGTGAGTGGCTACACCTTC
TRBV9	TRBJ2-7	.	.	CASGQGGYEQYF	TGTGCCAGCGGGCAGGGAGGCTACGAGCAGTACTTC
TRBV27	TRBJ1-4	once	.	CASSYSSGNNEKLFF	TGTGCCAGCAGTTATTCTTCAGGGAATAATGAAAAACTGTTTTTT
TRBV7-8	TRBJ1-6	.	TRBD1	CASSLGGTDNSPLHF	TGTGCCAGCAGCTTAGGCGGGACAGATAATTCACCCCTCCACTTT
TRBV5-4	TRBJ2-7	.	.	CASSLSRGLEQYF	TGTGCCAGCAGCTTATCTCGGGGGTTGGAGCAGTACTTC
TRBV9	TRBJ2-2	.	.	CASSVGRGIGTGELFF	TGTGCCAGCAGCGTGGGAAGGGGTATAGGCACCGGGGAGCTGTTTTTT
TRBV5-6	TRBJ1-2	.	TRBD1	CASSLAGRQGYYGYTF	TGTGCCAGCAGCTTGGCCGGAAGACAGGGGTATTACGGCTACACCTTC
TRBV7-9	TRBJ2-5	.	.	CASSLGPRGQETQYF	TGTGCCAGCAGCTTAGGCCCCAGAGGCCAAGAGACCCAGTACTTC
TRBV5-1	TRBJ2-7	.	TRBD1	CASSPRQGSSYEQYF	TGCGCCAGCAGCCCCAGACAGGGGTCCTCCTACGAGCAGTACTTC
TRBV19	TRBJ2-3	once	TRBD2	CASTYSGGRTDTQYF	TGTGCCAGTACCTATAGCGGGGGGCGCACAGATACGCAGTATTTT
TRBV6-2/TRBV6-3	TRBJ2-1	.	TRBD2	CASSRLASEQFF	TGTGCCAGCAGTCGACTAGCGTCTGAGCAGTTCTTC
TRBV4-3	TRBJ1-2	.	TRBD1	CASSQETGVGYTF	TGCGCCAGCAGCCAAGAAACAGGGGTAGGCTACACCTTC
TRBV15	TRBJ2-3	.	.	CATSGPQGLADTQYF	TGTGCCACCAGCGGTCCACAGGGATTGGCAGATACGCAGTATTTT
TRBV3-1/TRBV3-2	TRBJ2-7	.	TRBD1	CASSHGQYRGTGYEQYF	TGTGCCAGCAGCCACGGACAGTATCGCGGGACAGGCTACGAGCAGTACTTC
TRBV6-1	TRBJ1-6	.	.	CASSDSRTASPLHF	TGTGCCAGCAGTGATTCAAGGACGGCGTCACCCCTCCACTTT
TRBV9	TRBJ1-5	.	.	CASSVRSDNQPQHF	TGTGCCAGCAGCGTACGGTCCGACAATCAGCCCCAGCATTTT
TRBV6-5	TRBJ1-6	.	.	CASSDRTPTSLHF	TGTGCCAGCAGCGACCGGACACCGACATCCCTCCACTTT
TRBV4-1	TRBJ2-3	.	TRBD2	CASSQDRASGGWGDTQYF	TGCGCCAGCAGCCAAGATAGGGCTAGCGGGGGGTGGGGAGATACGCAGTATTTT
TRBV6-5	TRBJ1-1	.	.	CASKNSVGNTEAFF	TGTGCCAGCAAAAACAGCGTGGGAAACACTGAAGCTTTCTTT
TRBV2	TRBJ2-3	.	.	CASSEKWSGSGTDTQYF	TGTGCCAGCAGTGAAAAGTGGAGTGGAAGCGGCACAGATACGCAGTATTTT
TRBV9	TRBJ2-3	.	.	CASSPATDTQYF	TGTGCCAGCAGCCCTGCCACAGATACGCAGTATTTT
TRBV7-9	TRBJ2-2	.	TRBD1	CASPAGQGVNTGELFF	TGTGCCAGCCCCGCGGGACAGGGGGTGAACACCGGGGAGCTGTTTTTT
TRBV7-9	TRBJ1-1	.	.	CASSPFLSTEAFF	TGTGCCAGCAGCCCCTTCTTAAGCACTGAAGCTTTCTTT
TRBV7-9	TRBJ1-1	.	.	CASTPWGGLNTEAFF	TGTGCCAGCACCCCCTGGGGGGGCCTCAACACTGAAGCTTTCTTT
TRBV19	TRBJ2-5	.	TRBD1	CASSTWDSYQETQYF	TGTGCCAGTAGTACATGGGACAGTTACCAAGAGACCCAGTACTTC
TRBV4-1	TRBJ2-5	.	.	CASSQETAAQETQYF	TGCGCCAGCAGCCAAGAAACAGCCGCCCAAGAGACCCAGTACTTC
TRBV6-5	TRBJ1-6	.	.	CASSYGWSPLHF	TGTGCCAGCAGTTACGGTTGGTCACCCCTCCACTTT
TRBV19	TRBJ1-2	.	.	CASSTLGPNYGYTF	TGTGCCAGTAGTACACTAGGGCCTAACTATGGCTACACCTTC
TRBV6-5	TRBJ2-3	.	.	CASSYRGSGDTQYF	TGTGCCAGCAGTTACCGAGGGTCGGGAGATACGCAGTATTTT
TRBV6-5	TRBJ1-5	.	TRBD1	CASRLGTGVNQPQHF	TGTGCCAGCAGGCTCGGGACAGGGGTAAATCAGCCCCAGCATTTT
TRBV11-2	TRBJ1-1	.	.	CASRLTEAFF	TGTGCCAGCCGTCTAACTGAAGCTTTCTTT
TRBV6-5	TRBJ1-1	.	.	CASSYRRDTEAFF	TGTGCCAGCAGTTACCGACGAGACACTGAAGCTTTCTTT